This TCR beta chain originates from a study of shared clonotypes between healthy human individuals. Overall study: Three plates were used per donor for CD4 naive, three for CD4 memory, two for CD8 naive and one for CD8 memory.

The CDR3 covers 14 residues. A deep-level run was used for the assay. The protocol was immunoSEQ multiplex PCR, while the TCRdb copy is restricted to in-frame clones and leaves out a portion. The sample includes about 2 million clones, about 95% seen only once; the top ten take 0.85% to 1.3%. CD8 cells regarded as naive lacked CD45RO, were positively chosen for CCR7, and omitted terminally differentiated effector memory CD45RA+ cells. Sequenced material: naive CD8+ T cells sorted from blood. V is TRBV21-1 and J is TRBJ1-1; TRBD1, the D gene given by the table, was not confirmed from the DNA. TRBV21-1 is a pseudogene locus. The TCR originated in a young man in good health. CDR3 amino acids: CATSTDRRAIRAFF. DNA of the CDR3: TGTGCCACCAGCACGGACAGGCGAGCTATCCGAGCTTTCTTT.